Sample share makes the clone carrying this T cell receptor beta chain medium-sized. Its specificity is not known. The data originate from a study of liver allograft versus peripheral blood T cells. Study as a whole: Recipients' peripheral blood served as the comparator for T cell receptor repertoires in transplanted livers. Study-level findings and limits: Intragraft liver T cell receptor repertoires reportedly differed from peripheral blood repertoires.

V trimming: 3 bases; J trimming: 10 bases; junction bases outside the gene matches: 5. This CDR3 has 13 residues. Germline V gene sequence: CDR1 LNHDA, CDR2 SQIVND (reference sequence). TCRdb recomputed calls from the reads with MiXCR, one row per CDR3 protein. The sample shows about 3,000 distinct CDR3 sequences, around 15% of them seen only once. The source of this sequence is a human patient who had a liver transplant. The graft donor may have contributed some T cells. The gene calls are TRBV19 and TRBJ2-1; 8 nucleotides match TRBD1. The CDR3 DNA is TGTGCCAGTAGTATCCAGGGGGCAAAAGAGCAGTTCTTC. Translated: CASSIQGAKEQFF. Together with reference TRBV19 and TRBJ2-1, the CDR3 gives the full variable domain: DGGITQSPKYLFRKEGQNVTLSCEQNLNHDAMYWYRQDPGQGLRLIYYSQIVNDFQKGDIAEGYSVSREKKESFPLTVTSAQKNPTAFYLCASSIQGAKEQFFGPGTRLTVL.